What follows are 10 T cell receptor beta chains derived from one specimen sequenced in a study of blood T cell repertoires in COVID-19. TCRdb's copy holds only in-frame clones and misses some; the assay was immunoSEQ multiplex PCR. This table has some 240,000 clones, roughly 89% appearing once. The sample was peripheral blood. All receptors derive from a middle-aged woman who had recovered from COVID-19.

The genes are TRBV6-5 and TRBJ1-1; 9 bases map to TRBD1. J lost 2 bases, V lost 4 bases, and 8 bases had no gene match. This CDR3 has 16 residues. Germline lookup yields CDR1 MNHEY and CDR2 SVGAGI. This CDR3 is CASSLTGGAVNTEAFF. DNA of the CDR3: TGTGCCAGCAGTTTAACAGGGGGCGCGGTAAACACTGAAGCTTTCTTT.

The chain employs TRBV9 and TRBJ2-2, with 7 bases aligning to TRBD2. Trimming took 4 bases from V and 4 from J; bases not matched to a gene: 7. The CDR3 sequence is 15 residues long. Per germline, CDR1 SGDLS and CDR2 YYNGEE. Written as DNA, the CDR3 is TGTGCCAGCAGCTGGGGAGGGGCGAGCACCGGGGAGCTGTTTTTT. Amino acid sequence: CASSWGGASTGELFF. The full variable domain, rest sourced from reference TRBV9 and TRBJ2-2, is DSGVTQTPKHLITATGQRVTLRCSPRSGDLSVYWYQQSLDQGLQFLIQYYNGEERAKGNILERFSAQQFPDLHSELNLSSLELGDSALYFCASSWGGASTGELFFGEGSRLTVL.

This clone has only one observation. The chain recombines TRBV2 with TRBJ1-4, with 11 bases aligning to TRBD1. In germline, CDR1 is SNHLY, CDR2 FYNNEI. Unmatched junction bases numbered 2, after V lost 0 bases and J lost 14 bases. The length of the CDR3 is 13 residues. The CDR3 DNA sequence: TGTGCCAGCAGTGAAGCGTGGACAGGGGGCCTGTTTTTT. As protein: CASSEAWTGGLFF.

This chain uses TRBV30 with TRBJ1-1; 9 nucleotides agree with TRBD1. Germline values: CDR1 GTSNPN, CDR2 SVGIG (reference sequence). With V trimmed by 8 bases and J by 4 bases, 8 bases remained unmatched. The CDR3 covers 13 residues. CDR3 DNA: TGTGCCGGCTCACAGGGGGCTGGCACTGAAGCTTTCTTT. It yields the protein CAGSQGAGTEAFF.

CDR3 DNA: TGTGCCAGCTCACCCGCGGCCAGCTCCTACGAGCAGTACTTC. This encodes CASSPAASSYEQYF. The rearrangement links TRBV18 to TRBJ2-7; the D is unclear. Germline V lookup: CDR1 KGHSH, CDR2 LQKENI. V lost 3 bases and J lost 0, with 9 bases in between. The CDR3 runs 14 residues. Together with reference TRBV18 and TRBJ2-7, the CDR3 gives the full variable domain: NAGVMQNPRHLVRRRGQEARLRCSPMKGHSHVYWYRQLPEEGLKFMVYLQKENIIDESGMPKERFSAEFPKEGPSILRIQQVVRGDSAAYFCASSPAASSYEQYFGPGTRLTVT.

This chain links TRBV27 with TRBJ1-5, with no clear D. Germline CDR1 is MNHEY and CDR2 is SMNVEV (reference sequence). This CDR3 has 15 amino acids. V gave up 2 bases and J gave up 2 bases, with 10 bases separating them. CDR3 loop: CASSLVPFGNQPQHF. The CDR3 DNA reads TGTGCCAGCAGTTTAGTCCCGTTCGGCAATCAGCCCCAGCATTTT.

This sequence joins TRBV7-8 and TRBJ1-1, with a tentative D call TRBD1 (5 bases). Germline V gives CDR1 SGHVS, CDR2 FQNEAQ. CDR3 size: 13 residues. Deletions cut 4 bases from V and 5 bases from J, with 11 bases between. CDR3 sequence: CASSWGVKTEAFF. CDR3 in DNA: TGTGCCAGCAGCTGGGGGGTAAAAACTGAAGCTTTCTTT.

This chain links TRBV2 with TRBJ1-1, with 10 bases that match TRBD1. J gave up 3 bases and V 7 bases, and 5 bases lay outside the gene matches. The CDR3 loop spans 14 amino acids. The germline V gene has CDR1 SNHLY and CDR2 FYNNEI. The CDR3 spells CASTTGGVDTEAFF. In nucleotides, the CDR3 is TGTGCCAGCACGACAGGGGGCGTAGACACTGAAGCTTTCTTT.

CDR3 DNA sequence: TGTGCCAGTAGACTCGGGACAGGGGAACAGCCCCAGCATTTT. Translated: CASRLGTGEQPQHF. J is TRBJ1-5 and V is TRBV19; 10 bases agree with TRBD1. The CDR3 length is 14 residues. The V and J ends lost 6 bases and 7 bases, in that order; junction bases with no gene match: 6. CDR1 LNHDA and CDR2 SQIVND come from the germline V gene (reference sequence).

The chain has TRBV6-2 or TRBV6-3 and TRBJ1-2, with 9 bases matching TRBD1. J was trimmed by 2 bases and V by 5 bases; bases with no gene match: 9. CDR3 length: 16 residues. Per the germline V gene, CDR1 is MNHEY and CDR2 is SVGEGT. CDR3: CASSVAPGQGNYGYTF. The CDR3 DNA follows: TGTGCCAGCAGTGTCGCCCCGGGACAGGGAAACTATGGCTACACCTTC.